This T cell receptor beta chain derives from a study of blood T cell repertoires in COVID-19. The authors' processing: For nucleated cells, counts were estimated from reference gene primer amplification. The data were produced by immunoSEQ multiplex PCR, yet TCRdb's version contains in-frame clones alone and is incomplete. Clone size and the V and J calls come from that table; the DNA yielded D and trimming. There are 150,000 or so clones in the sample; over 70% occur only once, and approximately 10% lies in the top ten. This receptor was obtained from a man aged 50-60 years who had recovered from COVID-19. The sequencing sample was made of PBMCs or T cells enriched from blood (not recorded which).

CDR3: CASSPSSGLLVGNTIYF. The DNA of the CDR3 is TGTGCCAGTAGTCCGTCTTCGGGACTCCTTGTTGGAAACACCATATATTTT. This chain uses TRBV19 with TRBJ1-3, with D possibly being TRBD1 (5 bases). Germline lookup yields CDR1 LNHDA and CDR2 SQIVND (reference sequence). V lost 5 bases and J lost 3, with 20 bases in between. The CDR3 runs to 17 residues.